This record concerns one T cell receptor (beta chain) sequence. Its matching antigen is unknown. The data belong to a study of OX40 agonist ivuxolimab in advanced cancers. Study information: Each dose-escalation patient presented with hepatocellular carcinoma, melanoma, renal cell or head and neck cancer.

Study-level points and caveats: Some patients without response likewise showed low normalized clonal expansion.

Germline lookup yields CDR1 MGHDK and CDR2 SYGVNS. Trimming shortened V by 2 bases and J by 7 bases, and 12 bases separated the two germline ends. The CDR3 runs to 14 residues. TCRdb's copy holds only in-frame clones and misses some; the assay was immunoSEQ multiplex PCR. The table has approximately 82,000 clones, 84% seen once. V and J are TRBV25-1 and TRBJ2-1; D is possibly TRBD2 (5 bases). Sequencing was performed on CD4+ or CD8+ T cells sorted from blood, taken in a trial of the OX40 agonist ivuxolimab. This clonotype was obtained from an adult with an advanced solid tumor such as melanoma, head and neck, liver or kidney cancer. The CDR3 sequence is CASSEPPEANEQFF. The CDR3, as DNA: TGTGCCAGCAGTGAACCTCCGGAGGCAAATGAGCAGTTCTTC.